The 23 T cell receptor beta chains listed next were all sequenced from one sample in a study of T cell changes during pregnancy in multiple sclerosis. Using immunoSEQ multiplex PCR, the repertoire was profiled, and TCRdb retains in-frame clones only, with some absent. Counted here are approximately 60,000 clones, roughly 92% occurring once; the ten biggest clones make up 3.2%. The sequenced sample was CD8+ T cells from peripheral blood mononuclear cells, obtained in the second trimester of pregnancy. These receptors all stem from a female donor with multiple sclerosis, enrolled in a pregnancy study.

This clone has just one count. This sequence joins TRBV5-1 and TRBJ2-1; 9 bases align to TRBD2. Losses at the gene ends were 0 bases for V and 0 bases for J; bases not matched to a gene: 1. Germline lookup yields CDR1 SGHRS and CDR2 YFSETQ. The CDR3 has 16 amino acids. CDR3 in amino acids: CASSLVLAGSYNEQFF. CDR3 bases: TGCGCCAGCAGCTTGGTACTAGCGGGCTCCTACAATGAGCAGTTCTTC.

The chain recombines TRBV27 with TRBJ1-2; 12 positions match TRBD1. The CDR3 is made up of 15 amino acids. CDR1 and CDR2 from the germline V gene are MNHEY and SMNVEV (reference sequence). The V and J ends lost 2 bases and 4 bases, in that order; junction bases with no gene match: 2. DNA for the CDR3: TGTGCCAGCAGTTTAGGGGACAGGGGGCCCTATGGCTACACCTTC. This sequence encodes CASSLGDRGPYGYTF.

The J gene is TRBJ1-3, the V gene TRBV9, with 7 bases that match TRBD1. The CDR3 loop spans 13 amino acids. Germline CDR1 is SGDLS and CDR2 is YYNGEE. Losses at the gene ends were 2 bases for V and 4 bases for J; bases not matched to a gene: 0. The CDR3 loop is CASSVGQGNTIYF. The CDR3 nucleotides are TGTGCCAGCAGCGTGGGACAGGGAAACACCATATATTTT.

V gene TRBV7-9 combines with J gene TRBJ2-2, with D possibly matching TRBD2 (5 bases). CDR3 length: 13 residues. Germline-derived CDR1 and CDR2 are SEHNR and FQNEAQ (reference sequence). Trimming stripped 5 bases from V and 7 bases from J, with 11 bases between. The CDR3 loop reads CASSPVGNGELFF. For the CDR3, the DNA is TGTGCCAGCAGCCCGGTCGGGAACGGGGAGCTGTTTTTT.

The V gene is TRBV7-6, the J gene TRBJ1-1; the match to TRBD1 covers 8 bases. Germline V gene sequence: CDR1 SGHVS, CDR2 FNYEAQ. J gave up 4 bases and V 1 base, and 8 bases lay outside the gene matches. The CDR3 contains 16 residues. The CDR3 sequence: CASSLGQTGETTEAFF. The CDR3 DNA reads TGTGCCAGCAGCTTAGGACAGACAGGGGAGACCACTGAAGCTTTCTTT.

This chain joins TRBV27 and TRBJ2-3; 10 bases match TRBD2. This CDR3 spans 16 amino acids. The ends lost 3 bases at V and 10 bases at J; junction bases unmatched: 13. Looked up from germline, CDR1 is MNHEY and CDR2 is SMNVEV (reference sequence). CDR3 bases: TGTGCCAGCAGTTTTAGCGGACTAGCGGTACCAGAGGCGCAGTATTTT. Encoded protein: CASSFSGLAVPEAQYF.

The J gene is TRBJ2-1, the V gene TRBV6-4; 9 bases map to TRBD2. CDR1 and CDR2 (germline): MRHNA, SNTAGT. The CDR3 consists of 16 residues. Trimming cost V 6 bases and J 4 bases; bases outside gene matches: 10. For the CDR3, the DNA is TGTGCCAGCAGCCCTGAGACTAGCGGAGATTACAATGAGCAGTTCTTC. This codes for CASSPETSGDYNEQFF.

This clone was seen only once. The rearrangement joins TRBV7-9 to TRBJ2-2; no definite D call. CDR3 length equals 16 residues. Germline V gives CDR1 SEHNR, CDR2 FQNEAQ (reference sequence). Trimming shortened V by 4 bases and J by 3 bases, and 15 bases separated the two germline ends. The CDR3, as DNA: TGTGCCAGCAGCTCCATCACCGTTACTTACACCGGGGAGCTGTTTTTT. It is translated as CASSSITVTYTGELFF.

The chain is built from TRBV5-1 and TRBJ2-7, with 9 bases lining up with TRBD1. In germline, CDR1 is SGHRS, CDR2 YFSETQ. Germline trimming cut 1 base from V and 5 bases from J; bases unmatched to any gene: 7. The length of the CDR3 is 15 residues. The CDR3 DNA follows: TGCGCCAGCAGCTTGAGGGGACAGGGACCCCACGAGCAGTACTTC. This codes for CASSLRGQGPHEQYF.

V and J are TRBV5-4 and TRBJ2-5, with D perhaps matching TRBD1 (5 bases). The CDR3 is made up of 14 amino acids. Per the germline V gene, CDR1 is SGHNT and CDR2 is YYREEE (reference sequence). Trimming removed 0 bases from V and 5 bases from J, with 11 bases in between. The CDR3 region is CASSLAQGWETQYF. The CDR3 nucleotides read TGTGCCAGCAGCTTGGCGCAGGGTTGGGAGACCCAGTACTTC.

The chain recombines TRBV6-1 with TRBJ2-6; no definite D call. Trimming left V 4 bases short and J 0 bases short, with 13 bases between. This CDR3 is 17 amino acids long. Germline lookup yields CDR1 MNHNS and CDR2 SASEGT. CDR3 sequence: CASSANHISSGANVLTF. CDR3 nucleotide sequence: TGTGCCAGCAGTGCCAACCACATTTCCTCTGGGGCCAACGTCCTGACTTTC.

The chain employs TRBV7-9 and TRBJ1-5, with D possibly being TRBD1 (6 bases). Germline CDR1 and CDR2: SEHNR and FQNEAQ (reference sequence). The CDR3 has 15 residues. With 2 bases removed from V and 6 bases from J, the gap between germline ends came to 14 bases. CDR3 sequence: CASSLKGGTSQPQHF. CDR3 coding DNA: TGTGCCAGCAGCTTAAAGGGGGGGACCAGTCAGCCCCAGCATTTT.

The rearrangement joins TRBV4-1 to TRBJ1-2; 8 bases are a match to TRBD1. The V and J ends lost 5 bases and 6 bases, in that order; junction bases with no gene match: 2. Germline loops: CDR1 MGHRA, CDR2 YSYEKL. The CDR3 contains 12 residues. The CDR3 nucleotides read TGCGCCAGCAGCTCGGGACAGGATGGCTACACCTTC. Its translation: CASSSGQDGYTF.

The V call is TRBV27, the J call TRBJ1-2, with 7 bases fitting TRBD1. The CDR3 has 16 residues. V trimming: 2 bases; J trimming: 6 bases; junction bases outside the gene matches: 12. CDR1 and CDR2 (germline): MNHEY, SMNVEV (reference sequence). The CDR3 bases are TGTGCCAGCAGTTTAGAGGCAGGGGGTGTGGTGGATGGCTACACCTTC. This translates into CASSLEAGGVVDGYTF.

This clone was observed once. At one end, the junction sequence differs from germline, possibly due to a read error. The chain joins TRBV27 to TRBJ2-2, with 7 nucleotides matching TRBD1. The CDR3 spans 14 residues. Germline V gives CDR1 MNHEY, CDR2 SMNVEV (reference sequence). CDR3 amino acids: CASSPGQISGELFF. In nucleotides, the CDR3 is TGTGCCAGCAGTCCGGGACAGATATCCGGCGAGCTGTTTTTT.

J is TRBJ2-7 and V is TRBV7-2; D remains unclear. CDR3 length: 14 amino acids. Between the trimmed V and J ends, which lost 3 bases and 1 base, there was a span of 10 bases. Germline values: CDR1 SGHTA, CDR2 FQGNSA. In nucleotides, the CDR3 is TGTGCCAGCAGCTTCCTCGGTGAATCCTACGAGCAGTACTTC. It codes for CASSFLGESYEQYF.

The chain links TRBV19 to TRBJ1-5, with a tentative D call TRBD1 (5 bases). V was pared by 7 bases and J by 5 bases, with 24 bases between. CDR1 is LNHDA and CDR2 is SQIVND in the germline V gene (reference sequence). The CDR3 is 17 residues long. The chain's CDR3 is CASTLSGGGIVYQPQHF. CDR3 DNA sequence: TGTGCCAGTACCCTGTCCGGGGGGGGTATAGTTTATCAGCCCCAGCATTTT. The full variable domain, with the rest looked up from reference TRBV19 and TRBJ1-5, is DGGITQSPKYLFRKEGQNVTLSCEQNLNHDAMYWYRQDPGQGLRLIYYSQIVNDFQKGDIAEGYSVSREKKESFPLTVTSAQKNPTAFYLCASTLSGGGIVYQPQHFGDGTRLSIL.

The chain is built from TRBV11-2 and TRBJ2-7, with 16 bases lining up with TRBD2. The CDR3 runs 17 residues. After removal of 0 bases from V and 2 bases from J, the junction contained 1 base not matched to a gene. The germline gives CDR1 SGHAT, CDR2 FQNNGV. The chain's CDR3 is CASSLEGTSGRAYEQYF. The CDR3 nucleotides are TGTGCCAGCAGCTTAGAAGGGACTAGCGGGAGGGCCTACGAGCAGTACTTC.

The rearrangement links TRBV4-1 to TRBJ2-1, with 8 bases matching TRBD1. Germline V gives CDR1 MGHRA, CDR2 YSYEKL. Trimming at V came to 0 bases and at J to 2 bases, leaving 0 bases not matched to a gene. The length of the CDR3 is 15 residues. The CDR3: CASSQDRGPYNEQFF. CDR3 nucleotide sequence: TGCGCCAGCAGCCAAGACAGGGGGCCCTACAATGAGCAGTTCTTC.

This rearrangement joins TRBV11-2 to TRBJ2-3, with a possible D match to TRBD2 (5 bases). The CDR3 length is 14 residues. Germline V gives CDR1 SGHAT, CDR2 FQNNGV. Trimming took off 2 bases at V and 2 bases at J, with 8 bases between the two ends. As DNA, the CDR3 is TGTGCCAGCAGCTTACTCGGGAACACAGATACGCAGTATTTT. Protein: CASSLLGNTDTQYF.

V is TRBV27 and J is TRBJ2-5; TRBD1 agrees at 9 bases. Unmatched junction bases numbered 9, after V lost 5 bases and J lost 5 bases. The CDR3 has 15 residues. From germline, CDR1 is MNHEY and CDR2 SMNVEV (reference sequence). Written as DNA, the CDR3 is TGTGCCAGCAGTCTCTCCTGGACAGGGGCGGAGACCCAGTACTTC. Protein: CASSLSWTGAETQYF.

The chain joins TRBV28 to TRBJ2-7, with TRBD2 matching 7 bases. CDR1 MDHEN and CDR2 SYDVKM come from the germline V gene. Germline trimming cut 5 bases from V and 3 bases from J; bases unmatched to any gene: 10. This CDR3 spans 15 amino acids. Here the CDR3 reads CASSRRGVRHYEQYF. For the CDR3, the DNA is TGTGCCAGCAGTCGACGGGGGGTCCGACACTACGAGCAGTACTTC.

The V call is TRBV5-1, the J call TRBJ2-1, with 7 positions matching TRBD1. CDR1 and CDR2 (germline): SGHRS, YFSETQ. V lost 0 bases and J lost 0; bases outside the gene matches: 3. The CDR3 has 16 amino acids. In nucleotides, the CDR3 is TGCGCCAGCAGCTTGGTTTGGGACAGCTCCTACAATGAGCAGTTCTTC. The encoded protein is CASSLVWDSSYNEQFF. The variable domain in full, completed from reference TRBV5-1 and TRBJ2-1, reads KAGVTQTPRYLIKTRGQQVTLSCSPISGHRSVSWYQQTPGQGLQFLFEYFSETQRNKGNFPGRFSGRQFSNSRSEMNVSTLELGDSALYLCASSLVWDSSYNEQFFGPGTRLTVL.